This T cell receptor (beta chain) was observed in a study of T cells expressing NK-cell markers. Germline V gene data show CDR1 as SGHKS and CDR2 as YYEKEE (reference sequence). The CDR3 covers 13 residues. TCRdb re-analyzed the 5' RACE reads; it lists each CDR3 protein once, without DNA. The sample data list roughly 180,000 distinct CDR3 sequences. The rearrangement joins TRBV5-5 to TRBJ1-2. The sample consisted of blood T cells: a sorted CD56 or NKG2C T cell subset, CD4+ or CD8+ T cells, or bulk PBMC T cells (not recorded which). This TCR was recovered from a woman aged 18-69 years in good health. CDR3: CASSFEVFEGYTF.